These 26 T cell receptor beta chains came from one sample sequenced in a study of shared clonotypes between healthy human individuals. This table comes from immunoSEQ multiplex PCR, and its TCRdb copy is limited to in-frame clones, with some not included. Of over 850,000 clones listed, more than 75% are singletons. Sequenced input: memory CD4+ T cells from PBMCs. Subset specified: CD45RA-negative fraction. The receptors derive from a man aged 18-30 years in good health. Some clones in this sample may be carry-over from other donors' samples.

This chain links TRBV30 with TRBJ2-1; 14 nucleotides agree with TRBD2. Trimming cost V 5 bases and J 9 bases; bases outside gene matches: 9. The CDR3 contains 15 residues. The germline V gene has CDR1 GTSNPN and CDR2 SVGIG (reference sequence). As DNA, the CDR3 is TGTGCCTGGGGGGTGGGACTAGCGGGAGCTACTGAGCAGTTCTTC. It is translated as CAWGVGLAGATEQFF.

The chain uses TRBV7-9 and TRBJ2-2, with a weak D call TRBD2 (5 bases). Trimming shortened V by 11 bases and J by 6 bases, and 10 bases separated the two germline ends. The CDR3 is 11 residues long. The V gene's germline CDR1 is SEHNR and CDR2 FQNEAQ (reference sequence). This chain's CDR3 is CAPRGPGELFF. CDR3 in DNA: TGTGCCCCCCGCGGGCCCGGGGAGCTGTTTTTT.

This chain uses TRBV5-1 with TRBJ2-7; 11 bases fit TRBD1. Trimming removed 4 bases from V and 2 bases from J; junction bases left unmatched: 11. This CDR3 region has 17 residues. Germline V gene data show CDR1 as SGHRS and CDR2 as YFSETQ. CDR3 sequence reads: CASSLTGMGQGAYEQYF. CDR3 nucleotides: TGCGCCAGCAGCCTAACTGGGATGGGACAGGGGGCCTACGAGCAGTACTTC.

The CDR3 DNA follows: TGTGCCAGCAGCTTAATAAGGACAGGGGGCTCCGAGCAGTACTTC. It encodes CASSLIRTGGSEQYF. This chain uses TRBV7-3 with TRBJ2-7, with TRBD1 matching over 11 bases. The CDR3 contains 15 residues. The V and J ends lost 1 base and 6 bases, in that order; junction bases with no gene match: 5. CDR1 SGHTA and CDR2 FQGTGA come from the germline V gene.

This clone was recorded only once. The chain has TRBV6-5 and TRBJ2-7, with a possible D match to TRBD1 (6 bases). Trimming pared 6 bases from V and 0 bases from J, leaving 12 bases between. The CDR3 runs to 14 residues. The V gene's germline CDR1 is MNHEY and CDR2 SVGAGI. The CDR3 bases are TGTGCCAGCAGAGAGGACAGCAGCTCCTACGAGCAGTACTTC. Translated: CASREDSSSYEQYF.

This clone showed up many times. Other DNA sequences in this specimen translate into the identical CDR3. The J gene is TRBJ1-4, the V gene TRBV6-1; possibly TRBD1 for D (5 bases). The ends were cut back, 4 bases at V and 11 bases at J, with 20 bases in the middle. Per the germline V gene, CDR1 is MNHNS and CDR2 is SASEGT. The CDR3 is 15 residues long. The CDR3 nucleotides read TGTGCCAGCAGTGTCCAGGCCGGGACGGACGGGAAACTGTTTTTT. It translates to CASSVQAGTDGKLFF.

V is TRBV19 and J is TRBJ1-5; TRBD1 is a possible D gene (5 bases). This CDR3 region has 15 residues. From germline, CDR1 is LNHDA and CDR2 SQIVND (reference sequence). Trimming took 5 bases from V and 1 from J, leaving 12 bases between them. Here the CDR3 reads CASSSSGTSNQPQHF. The CDR3 coding sequence is TGTGCCAGTAGTTCTTCGGGGACGAGCAATCAGCCCCAGCATTTT.

The rearrangement joins TRBV7-9 to TRBJ2-7; TRBD1 matches 11 bases. The CDR3 length is 19 residues. Trimming took 0 bases from V and 5 from J; bases not matched to a gene: 15. Germline V gene data show CDR1 as SEHNR and CDR2 as FQNEAQ (reference sequence). The CDR3 region is CASSLALSSRDRGFNEQYF. Written as DNA, the CDR3 is TGTGCCAGCAGCTTAGCTCTGAGTAGCCGGGACAGGGGGTTCAACGAGCAGTACTTC.

The table lists this clone with a count of one. The rearrangement joins TRBV19 to TRBJ1-1; tentative D call: TRBD1 (5 bases). The germline V gene encodes CDR1 LNHDA and CDR2 SQIVND (reference sequence). V dropped 0 bases and J dropped 4 bases, with 12 bases sitting between them. CDR3 length: 15 residues. The CDR3 protein is CASSIEKAGPTEAFF. Written as DNA, the CDR3 is TGTGCCAGTAGTATAGAAAAAGCAGGGCCCACTGAAGCTTTCTTT. The entire variable domain, with the rest obtained from reference TRBV19 and TRBJ1-1, is as follows: DGGITQSPKYLFRKEGQNVTLSCEQNLNHDAMYWYRQDPGQGLRLIYYSQIVNDFQKGDIAEGYSVSREKKESFPLTVTSAQKNPTAFYLCASSIEKAGPTEAFFGQGTRLTVV.

This chain uses TRBV19 with TRBJ1-5; D is possibly TRBD1 (5 bases). Germline V CDR1 and CDR2: LNHDA, SQIVND (reference sequence). The CDR3 spans 15 residues. Trimming pared 6 bases from V and 2 bases from J, leaving 14 bases between. The CDR3 DNA reads as TGTGCCAGTAGCCCCTGGGGGGAGGGCAATCAGCCCCAGCATTTT. This codes for CASSPWGEGNQPQHF.

In DNA, the CDR3 is TGTGCCACCAGCAGTGTTATTCACTCCTACGAGCAGTACTTC. It codes for CATSSVIHSYEQYF. The chain is built from TRBV15 and TRBJ2-7; D remains unclear. The CDR3 length is 14 residues. Germline V gives CDR1 LNHNV, CDR2 YYDKDF (reference sequence). V dropped 3 bases and J dropped 0 bases, with 9 bases sitting between them.

This clone was counted a few times. Other DNA sequences in the same sample also yield this CDR3. This rearrangement joins TRBV11-2 to TRBJ2-7; 7 bases match TRBD1. Germline loops: CDR1 SGHAT, CDR2 FQNNGV. The CDR3 is made up of 14 amino acids. V lost 3 bases and J lost 0; bases outside the gene matches: 2. Here the CDR3 reads CASSLDRSSYEQYF. The CDR3 nucleotides read TGTGCCAGCAGCTTGGACAGGAGCTCCTACGAGCAGTACTTC.

The V call is TRBV6-5, the J call TRBJ1-2, with a tentative D call TRBD1 (6 bases). Per the germline V gene, CDR1 is MNHEY and CDR2 is SVGAGI. The CDR3 extends over 13 amino acids. V was trimmed by 6 bases and J by 5 bases, leaving 13 bases between them. The CDR3 reads CASRGQPGYGYTF. The CDR3 DNA sequence: TGTGCCAGCAGAGGACAGCCAGGGTATGGCTACACCTTC.

This clone has a handful of counts. The sample holds other DNA sequences that translate to the same CDR3. The V call is TRBV2, the J call TRBJ2-7; tentatively, D is TRBD1 (5 bases). There are 12 residues in the CDR3. Germline V lookup: CDR1 SNHLY, CDR2 FYNNEI. Between the trimmed V and J ends, which lost 5 bases and 3 bases, there was a span of 8 bases. In DNA form, the CDR3 reads TGTGCCAGCAGTCCCACAGGCTACGAGCAGTACTTC. Its translation is CASSPTGYEQYF.

Note on this clone: Within the sample, other DNA sequences also encode this same CDR3. V gene TRBV7-3 combines with J gene TRBJ2-5; D unclear. The CDR3 totals 13 residues. V was cut by 5 bases and J by 4 bases, with 11 bases left in between. Germline V gene data show CDR1 as SGHTA and CDR2 as FQGTGA. In DNA form, the CDR3 reads TGTGCCAGCAGCCTGGGGTCGGGAGAGACCCAGTACTTC. This translates into CASSLGSGETQYF.

The rearrangement uses TRBV27 and TRBJ2-1, with a tentative D call TRBD2 (5 bases). Germline CDR1 and CDR2: MNHEY and SMNVEV (reference sequence). V was shortened by 6 bases and J by 9 bases, with 27 bases between the two germline ends. The CDR3 consists of 17 residues. The CDR3 spells CASSSTRQRALSGEQFF. Written as DNA, the CDR3 is TGTGCCAGCAGCTCCACTAGACAACGAGCCCTGTCCGGTGAGCAGTTCTTC.

The chain carries TRBV27 and TRBJ2-3; the D is unclear. Germline CDR1 is MNHEY and CDR2 is SMNVEV (reference sequence). Between the trimmed V and J ends, which lost 2 bases and 1 base, there was a span of 7 bases. This CDR3 comprises 14 residues. The CDR3 region has the DNA TGTGCCAGCAGTTTAACGAGAGGCACAGATACGCAGTATTTT. This encodes CASSLTRGTDTQYF.

In its sample, this clone was seen a few times. The V gene is TRBV9, the J gene TRBJ1-1; no firm D call. Trimming took off 3 bases at V and 2 bases at J, with 14 bases between the two ends. This CDR3 comprises 15 residues. Germline assignment: CDR1 SGDLS and CDR2 YYNGEE. The CDR3 region is CASSAARGGNTEAFF. In DNA, the CDR3 is TGTGCCAGCAGCGCCGCGCGGGGAGGAAACACTGAAGCTTTCTTT.

The chain employs TRBV27 and TRBJ2-7; unclear D gene. Trimming removed 3 bases at V and 6 bases at J, with 12 bases between. The CDR3 length is 13 residues. Germline lookup yields CDR1 MNHEY and CDR2 SMNVEV (reference sequence). CDR3 in amino acids: CASSFSGIREQYF. In DNA, the CDR3 is TGTGCCAGCAGTTTTTCGGGCATCCGCGAGCAGTACTTC.

In this sample, this clone turned up a few times. The chain is built from TRBV23-1 and TRBJ2-4, with 7 bases identical to TRBD1. TRBV23-1 is sorted into the ORF group, with uncertain function. Trimming took 7 bases from V and 1 from J; bases not matched to a gene: 4. CDR3 length: 14 amino acids. The CDR3 DNA sequence: TGCGCCAGCACCGACAGGGAGGCCAAAAACATTCAGTACTTC. Residues: CASTDREAKNIQYF.

This chain connects TRBV5-1 to TRBJ2-7; D ambiguous. The V and J ends lost 4 bases and 3 bases respectively, with 11 bases between them. CDR3 length equals 13 residues. The germline CDR1 and CDR2 sequences are SGHRS and YFSETQ. Written as DNA, the CDR3 is TGCGCCAGCAGCCTGGGTGCGTTCTACGAGCAGTACTTC. Residues: CASSLGAFYEQYF.

This rearrangement joins TRBV5-1 to TRBJ1-1, with a tentative D call TRBD1 (5 bases). Trimming removed 3 bases at V and 2 bases at J, with 14 bases between. The CDR3 has 15 amino acids. Per the germline V gene, CDR1 is SGHRS and CDR2 is YFSETQ. Here the CDR3 reads CASSSLGTGNTEAFF. The CDR3 coding sequence is TGCGCCAGCAGCTCCCTCGGGACGGGTAACACTGAAGCTTTCTTT. Variable domain in full (rest from reference TRBV5-1 and TRBJ1-1): KAGVTQTPRYLIKTRGQQVTLSCSPISGHRSVSWYQQTPGQGLQFLFEYFSETQRNKGNFPGRFSGRQFSNSRSEMNVSTLELGDSALYLCASSSLGTGNTEAFFGQGTRLTVV.

This chain joins TRBV4-3 and TRBJ2-2; maybe TRBD1 (7 bases). CDR3 length equals 15 residues. Trimming took off 3 bases at V and 6 bases at J, with 14 bases between the two ends. Germline V gene sequence: CDR1 LGHNA, CDR2 YSLEER. The CDR3 spells CASSQDTGEAGELFF. In DNA, the CDR3 is TGCGCCAGCAGCCAGGACACAGGGGAGGCCGGGGAGCTGTTTTTT.

The chain has TRBV28 and TRBJ2-5, with a tentative D call TRBD1 (5 bases). CDR3 size: 13 residues. Germline CDR1 reads MDHEN; CDR2 reads SYDVKM. V gave up 10 bases and J gave up 3 bases, with 15 bases separating them. CDR3 sequence reads: CATHRRQKETQYF. CDR3 coding DNA: TGTGCCACCCACCGGAGACAGAAAGAGACCCAGTACTTC.

This clone was counted only a few times. The chain uses TRBV7-8 and TRBJ2-3; 9 nucleotides align to TRBD2. CDR1 is SGHVS and CDR2 is FQNEAQ in the germline V gene. The ends lost 5 bases at V and 1 base at J; junction bases unmatched: 4. The CDR3 loop spans 15 amino acids. The CDR3 DNA reads as TGTGCCAGCAGCCTACTAGCGGGCCGCACAGATACGCAGTATTTT. It specifies CASSLLAGRTDTQYF.

The rearrangement links TRBV6-1 to TRBJ2-2, with TRBD1 identical over 9 bases. The CDR3 runs to 13 residues. CDR1 MNHNS and CDR2 SASEGT come from the germline V gene. V shed 9 bases, J shed 4 bases, and the junction held 3 bases outside the gene matches. CDR3 coding DNA: TGTGCCAGTGGGACAGGGATCACCGGGGAGCTGTTTTTT. Translation gives CASGTGITGELFF.